The 23 T cell receptor beta chains reported below all come from one sample, sequenced in a study of metastatic and nonmetastatic thyroid tumors. MiXCR re-clonotyped the PCR reads for TCRdb. The repertoire holds about 7,900 clones, with under 30% as singletons. Thyroid surgery had not been preceded by any treatment in any patient. The specimen was adjacent normal tissue. These receptors all stem from a female donor with papillary thyroid cancer or a benign thyroid nodule (not recorded which). Some clones in this sample may be carry-over from other donors' samples.

Notes on this clone: At one end the junction does not follow the germline gene, possibly because of a read error. The CDR3 bases are TGTGCCATCAGCTCACCCCGGACTAGCGGGAGGGCCAGGGCAGATACGCAGTATTTT. Translated, it gives CAISSPRTSGRARADTQYF. The rearrangement uses TRBV7-1 and TRBJ2-3; 15 nucleotides match TRBD2. Being an ORF, TRBV7-1 has a function that is uncertain. The length of the CDR3 is 19 residues.

The genes are TRBV9 and TRBJ1-5; unclear D gene. The CDR3 has 15 amino acids. Trimming took off 3 bases at V and 1 base at J, with 11 bases between the two ends. CDR1 SGDLS and CDR2 YYNGEE come from the germline V gene. CDR3 residues: CASSAGPVSNQPQHF. Written as DNA, the CDR3 is TGTGCCAGCAGCGCAGGCCCCGTGAGCAATCAGCCCCAGCATTTT.

This clone appeared many times. As DNA, the CDR3 is TGTGCCAGCAGCCTCCTCGGAATGAACACTGAAGCTTTCTTT. Translating gives CASSLLGMNTEAFF. This chain joins TRBV14 and TRBJ1-1; D call uncertain. This CDR3 is 14 amino acids long. V was shortened by 4 bases and J by 0 bases, with 9 bases between the two germline ends. Germline V CDR1 and CDR2: SGHDN, FVKESK.

This clone is medium-sized (0.01 to 0.1%) by share. The rearrangement links TRBV10-3 to TRBJ1-2; D is unresolved. CDR3 length: 12 residues. With 4 bases removed from V and 2 bases from J, the gap between germline ends came to 5 bases. Germline V gene data show CDR1 as ENHRY and CDR2 as SYGVKD. Written as DNA, the CDR3 is TGTGCCATCAGTGTATCAAACTATGGCTACACCTTC. It codes for CAISVSNYGYTF.

The rearrangement uses TRBV30 and TRBJ1-6; D is undetermined. Trimming left V 2 bases short and J 6 bases short, with 8 bases between. The CDR3 runs 13 residues. Germline V gene lookup returns CDR1 GTSNPN and CDR2 SVGIG (reference sequence). Written as DNA, the CDR3 is TGTGCCTGGAGTAGCGGAATTAATTCACCCCTCCACTTT. It specifies CAWSSGINSPLHF.

At least ten counts were recorded for this clone. Since the CDR3 does not end with the conserved phenylalanine or tryptophan, this likely comes from a read error. Because the CDR3's place on the DNA is in doubt, the DNA is left out and the CDR3 is given as listed by TCRdb. The V and J genes are TRBV7-3 and TRBJ2-1; TRBD1, the D gene given by the table, was not confirmed from the DNA. The CDR3 is 8 amino acids in total, end residues counted. Germline CDR1 SGHTA, CDR2 FQGTGA. The CDR3 loop is CASSPTPL.

This clone was detected only a few times. The V and J genes are TRBV6-5 and TRBJ2-7, with 8 nucleotides matching TRBD1. The CDR3 spans 14 residues. Trimming removed 4 bases from V and 6 bases from J; junction bases left unmatched: 8. Germline CDR1 and CDR2: MNHEY and SVGAGI. The CDR3 nucleotides read TGTGCCAGCAGTTTGGGACAGGAACTGGGCGAGCAGTACTTC. Translating gives CASSLGQELGEQYF.

Relative to its sample, this clone is medium-sized (0.01 to 0.1%). This chain joins TRBV20-1 and TRBJ1-5, with a weak D call TRBD1 (5 bases). This CDR3 has 15 amino acids. The germline V gene encodes CDR1 DFQATT and CDR2 SNEGSKA (reference sequence). The ends were cut back, 1 base at V and 1 base at J, with 11 bases in the middle. The CDR3 loop is CSARAGGASNQPQHF. The CDR3 coding sequence is TGCAGTGCTAGAGCGGGTGGGGCAAGCAATCAGCCCCAGCATTTT.

Worth noting for this clone: Within the sample, other DNA sequences also encode this same CDR3. The chain is built from TRBV6-1 and TRBJ1-1; maybe TRBD1 (5 bases). The CDR3 is 15 residues long. CDR1 and CDR2 from the germline V gene are MNHNS and SASEGT. Trimming took 6 bases from V and 0 from J, leaving 14 bases between them. For the CDR3, the DNA is TGTGCCAGCAGGGGGGGGACGGTGGTGAACACTGAAGCTTTCTTT. Translated, it gives CASRGGTVVNTEAFF.

This clone is labeled large (0.1 to 1%). DNA for the CDR3: TGCAGTGCTAGGGGAGCAGGGGAGTTAAGCAATCAGCCCCAGCATTTT. Its protein product is CSARGAGELSNQPQHF. The rearrangement joins TRBV20-1 to TRBJ1-5; D is perhaps TRBD1 (6 bases). CDR1 is DFQATT, CDR2 SNEGSKA, per germline (reference sequence). The V end lost 3 bases, the J end lost 1 base, and 16 bases lay between the germline ends. There are 16 residues in the CDR3.

This clone is deemed medium-sized. The genes are TRBV5-6 and TRBJ1-4; no definite D call. There are 14 residues in the CDR3. In germline, CDR1 is SGHDT, CDR2 YYEEEE. Between the trimmed V and J ends, which lost 1 base and 8 bases, there was a span of 12 bases. This chain's CDR3 is CASSLSQDVEKLFF. In DNA, the CDR3 is TGTGCCAGCAGCTTGTCCCAGGACGTGGAAAAACTGTTTTTT.

The rearrangement links TRBV9 to TRBJ1-1; the D gene is possibly TRBD1 (5 bases). From germline, CDR1 is SGDLS and CDR2 YYNGEE. V lost 4 bases to trimming and J lost 4 bases, with 20 bases between them. This CDR3 contains 16 residues. In nucleotides, the CDR3 is TGTGCCAGCAGCCCCCAGGGCAGGGAGGGGAGCACTGAAGCTTTCTTT. Protein: CASSPQGREGSTEAFF.

This clone showed up just a few times. The CDR3 sequence is CASSVGHSTDTQYF. As DNA, the CDR3 is TGTGCCAGCAGCGTAGGGCACAGCACAGATACGCAGTATTTT. V gene TRBV9 combines with J gene TRBJ2-3; D is undetermined. The CDR3 runs 14 residues. The ends were cut back, 0 bases at V and 0 bases at J, with 5 bases in the middle. Germline V gives CDR1 SGDLS, CDR2 YYNGEE.

V and J are TRBV18 and TRBJ2-5, with 10 bases lining up with TRBD2. The J call may be wrong; the DNA end is better matched by TRBJ2-1. The V gene's germline CDR1 is KGHSH and CDR2 LQKENI. The CDR3 is 14 residues long. This CDR3 reads CASSPGLADNEQFF. CDR3 in DNA: TGTGCCAGCTCACCAGGACTAGCGGACAATGAGCAGTTCTTC.

This clone has more than one count but fewer than ten. The chain uses TRBV25-1 and TRBJ2-5, with TRBD2 matching over 12 bases. Trimming cost V 6 bases and J 1 base; bases outside gene matches: 0. From germline, CDR1 is MGHDK and CDR2 SYGVNS. This CDR3 region has 14 residues. This chain's CDR3 is CASRLAGGQETQYF. For the CDR3, the DNA is TGTGCCAGCAGACTAGCGGGGGGCCAAGAGACCCAGTACTTC.

This clone has a handful of counts. The chain joins TRBV7-9 to TRBJ2-7, with 10 bases aligning to TRBD2. Germline assignment: CDR1 SEHNR and CDR2 FQNEAQ (reference sequence). CDR3 length: 14 amino acids. J was trimmed by 6 bases and V by 8 bases; bases with no gene match: 10. The CDR3 sequence: CASSGSGRAGEQYF. The CDR3, as DNA: TGTGCCAGCTCGGGCAGCGGGAGGGCCGGCGAGCAGTACTTC.

V and J are TRBV5-5 and TRBJ2-1, with D perhaps assigned TRBD1 or TRBD2 (5 bases each). V lost 3 bases and J 7 bases, leaving 5 bases between the germline ends. Germline-derived CDR1 and CDR2 are SGHKS and YYEKEE (reference sequence). This CDR3 comprises 11 residues. The DNA of the CDR3 is TGTGCCAGCAGCTGGGGGAATGAGCAGTTCTTC. Its translation is CASSWGNEQFF.

This clone was counted many times. The V and J genes are TRBV19 and TRBJ2-1; weak D call: TRBD1 (5 bases). V was trimmed by 4 bases and J by 5 bases, leaving 15 bases between them. From germline, CDR1 is LNHDA and CDR2 SQIVND (reference sequence). There are 15 residues in the CDR3. This chain's CDR3 is CASSKEWAGNNEQFF. The CDR3 nucleotides read TGTGCCAGTAGTAAGGAGTGGGCAGGGAACAATGAGCAGTTCTTC.

This clone is termed medium-sized. CDR3 region: CASSEASGGATDTQYF. The CDR3 DNA reads TGTGCCAGCAGTGAAGCGTCGGGGGGGGCTACAGATACGCAGTATTTT. The chain uses TRBV6-1 and TRBJ2-3, with 8 bases identical to TRBD2. The junction had 5 bases not matched to a gene; V was cut back by 0 bases and J by 3 bases. The CDR3 loop spans 16 amino acids. From germline, CDR1 is MNHNS and CDR2 SASEGT.

Sample share makes this clone medium-sized. The rearrangement links TRBV28 to TRBJ2-1, with TRBD2 matching over 7 bases. CDR3 length: 16 amino acids. CDR1 MDHEN and CDR2 SYDVKM come from the germline V gene. V shed 6 bases and J 0 bases; nucleotides not matched to a gene: 8. CDR3 nucleotides: TGTGCCAGCAGCCTCCTAGCGGCGAGCTCCTACAATGAGCAGTTCTTC. Translated: CASSLLAASSYNEQFF.

Judged by abundance, this clone is medium-sized (0.01 to 0.1%). The V call is TRBV20-1, the J call TRBJ1-5, with 8 bases that match TRBD1. This CDR3 has 14 residues. Trimming cost V 3 bases and J 3 bases; bases outside gene matches: 4. Germline values: CDR1 DFQATT, CDR2 SNEGSKA (reference sequence). In DNA, the CDR3 is TGCAGTGCTAGGGGGGGACAGGTCAATCAGCCCCAGCATTTT. Amino acids: CSARGGQVNQPQHF.

This clone has just a few counts. V gene TRBV2 combines with J gene TRBJ2-7; tentatively, D is TRBD1 (5 bases). Trimming stripped 8 bases from V and 5 bases from J, with 10 bases between. The CDR3 has 11 residues. The V gene's germline CDR1 is SNHLY and CDR2 FYNNEI. Here the CDR3 reads CASHWGHEQYF. The CDR3 bases are TGTGCCAGCCATTGGGGCCACGAGCAGTACTTC.

By sample fraction, this clone is medium-sized. The gene calls are TRBV19 and TRBJ1-3, with 8 bases aligning to TRBD1. The CDR3 is 18 amino acids. Unmatched junction bases numbered 13, after V lost 5 bases and J lost 1 base. CDR1 and CDR2 from the germline V gene are LNHDA and SQIVND (reference sequence). The CDR3 DNA reads as TGTGCCAGTAGTCCCACATGGTGGGGACAGGTATCTGGAAACACCATATATTTT. It yields the protein CASSPTWWGQVSGNTIYF.